At least ten counts were recorded for the clone carrying this T cell receptor (beta chain). A single record per CDR3 protein comes from TCRdb applying MiXCR to the 5' RACE reads. This sample has more than 95,000 distinct CDR3 sequences; 11% occur once, and the top ten carry 4.7%. The sample comes from a study of early T cells in non-severe SARS-CoV-2 infection. The sequences come from whole blood, collected at baseline. This TCR was recovered from an adult who was a healthcare worker with PCR-confirmed SARS-CoV-2 infection or an uninfected control (not recorded which).

CDR3 sequence reads: CASSPLNEQYF. DNA of the CDR3: TGTGCCAGCAGTCCCCTGAACGAGCAGTACTTC. The chain recombines TRBV2 with TRBJ2-7; the D is unclear. This CDR3 region has 11 residues. V lost 5 bases and J lost 5, with 7 bases in between. In germline, CDR1 is SNHLY, CDR2 FYNNEI.